Below are 20 T cell receptor beta chains sequenced from a single sample in a study of identical twins. MiXCR, applied by TCRdb to the 5' RACE reads, yields one record per CDR3 protein. The sample has 400,000 to 500,000 distinct CDR3 sequences; 13% to 15% are singletons. These same data were also listed under a study on yellow fever vaccine responses in identical twins.

What was sequenced was CD4+ T cells sorted from blood. These receptors were obtained from a young woman in good health.

This clonotype came up a few times. V usage is TRBV6-5 and J usage is TRBJ1-6, with TRBD1 matching over 7 bases. Trimming cost V 9 bases and J 6 bases; bases outside gene matches: 2. CDR1 is MNHEY, CDR2 SVGAGI, per germline. The CDR3 totals 12 residues. CDR3 in DNA: TGTGCCAGACGACAGGGTAATTCACCCCTCCACTTT. Translated, it gives CARRQGNSPLHF.

This clonotype was found many times. The CDR3 DNA sequence: TGCAGTGCCGAAGCGGGAAGCAGGGACACGGATACGCAGTATTTT. Residues: CSAEAGSRDTDTQYF. The chain uses TRBV20-1 and TRBJ2-3; tentatively, D is TRBD2 (7 bases). This CDR3 is 15 amino acids long. Germline CDR1 reads DFQATT; CDR2 reads SNEGSKA (reference sequence). V was shortened by 6 bases and J by 6 bases, with 22 bases between the two germline ends.

This clonotype has ten or more counts. The chain combines TRBV5-1 with TRBJ1-2, with unresolved D. This CDR3 comprises 15 residues. CDR1 SGHRS and CDR2 YFSETQ come from the germline V gene. V was cut by 7 bases and J by 2 bases, with 18 bases left in between. CDR3 residues: CASSAAGSNNYGYTF. CDR3 coding DNA: TGCGCCAGCTCTGCAGCGGGGTCAAACAACTATGGCTACACCTTC.

This chain connects TRBV20-1 to TRBJ2-5, with D perhaps TRBD1 (5 bases). The V end lost 0 bases, the J end lost 2 bases, and 13 bases lay between the germline ends. The CDR3 extends over 15 amino acids. Germline CDR1 and CDR2: DFQATT and SNEGSKA (reference sequence). CDR3 DNA sequence: TGCAGTGCTAGAGATCAGGTTCCAGGGCAAGAGACCCAGTACTTC. It translates to CSARDQVPGQETQYF.

This clonotype has a handful of counts. The chain is built from TRBV12-3 or TRBV12-4 and TRBJ2-4; TRBD2 matches at 13 bases. The CDR3 has 17 amino acids. V dropped 3 bases and J dropped 4; count of bases not matched to a gene: 6. For the CDR3, the DNA is TGTGCCAGCAGTTTGGACGGACTAGCGGGGGATAAAAACATTCAGTACTTC. Its translation: CASSLDGLAGDKNIQYF.

The V call is TRBV6-1, the J call TRBJ1-4; 7 bases are a match to TRBD1. CDR1 and CDR2 (germline): MNHNS, SASEGT. This CDR3 is built from 14 residues. The V gene end was trimmed by 6 bases and the J gene end by 6 bases; junction bases not matched to a gene: 7. The CDR3 region is CASSQGGADEKLFF. In DNA form, the CDR3 reads TGTGCCAGCAGCCAGGGGGGCGCCGATGAAAAACTGTTTTTT.

This clonotype was seen only a few times. The chain uses TRBV5-5 and TRBJ2-1, with D possibly matching TRBD1 (5 bases). Germline V lookup: CDR1 SGHKS, CDR2 YYEKEE (reference sequence). V dropped 4 bases and J dropped 5 bases, with 19 bases sitting between them. The CDR3 totals 16 residues. CDR3 loop: CASSPGWGLVNNEQFF. The DNA of the CDR3 is TGTGCCAGCAGCCCCGGGTGGGGCCTAGTTAACAATGAGCAGTTCTTC.

A few counts support this clonotype. The chain has TRBV29-1 and TRBJ1-2, with D possibly being TRBD1 (5 bases). This CDR3 comprises 13 residues. Trimming removed 4 bases at V and 0 bases at J, with 9 bases between. Germline CDR1 is SQVTM and CDR2 is ANQGSEA. The CDR3 loop reads CSVGGGPNYGYTF. CDR3 in DNA: TGCAGCGTTGGGGGGGGACCTAACTATGGCTACACCTTC.

The rearrangement links TRBV27 to TRBJ1-2, with TRBD1 matching 8 bases. Germline CDR1 is MNHEY and CDR2 is SMNVEV (reference sequence). V trimming: 5 bases; J trimming: 8 bases; junction bases outside the gene matches: 13. This CDR3 comprises 15 residues. CDR3 sequence reads: CASSLSVQGVRGYTF. In nucleotides, the CDR3 is TGTGCCAGCAGTCTTTCGGTACAGGGGGTGCGGGGCTACACCTTC.

Here the CDR3 DNA reads TGTGCCAGCAGTGTTGACAGGGTAAGAAGCTCCTACGAGCAGTACTTC. Amino acid sequence: CASSVDRVRSSYEQYF. The chain is built from TRBV2 and TRBJ2-7; 7 positions agree with TRBD1. V lost 4 bases and J lost 0; bases outside the gene matches: 9. This CDR3 has 16 residues. Looked up from germline, CDR1 is SNHLY and CDR2 is FYNNEI.

Note on this clonotype: Relative to the germline gene, one junction end is altered; a read error may explain this. This chain links TRBV11-2 with TRBJ2-7; 8 bases map to TRBD2. Germline CDR1 is SGHAT and CDR2 is FQNNGV. This CDR3 region has 12 residues. CDR3 nucleotide sequence: TGTGCCAGCAGCTCGGAGGGGACTAGATTTGCCTTC. Protein product: CASSSEGTRFAF.

This clonotype has a count of ten or more. The V and J genes are TRBV25-1 and TRBJ1-1; no reliable D call. Germline-derived CDR1 and CDR2 are MGHDK and SYGVNS. Trimming took 5 bases from V and 2 from J, leaving 15 bases between them. The CDR3 spans 15 residues. CDR3 nucleotide sequence: TGTGCCAGCAGTCGACCTGACGGCCATAACACTGAAGCTTTCTTT. Its translation is CASSRPDGHNTEAFF.

This clonotype was detected a few times. The chain joins TRBV11-2 to TRBJ2-1, with 7 bases matching TRBD2. Germline CDR1 and CDR2: SGHAT and FQNNGV. V lost 4 bases to trimming and J lost 5 bases; unmatched junction nucleotides: 14. The CDR3 spans 17 residues. The DNA of the CDR3 is TGTGCCAGCAGCTCCCCTGGATACCGGGACTACCACAATGAGCAGTTCTTC. The encoded protein is CASSSPGYRDYHNEQFF.

This clonotype has a count of ten or more. In nucleotides, the CDR3 is TGTGCCAGCAGTCCCCCGGATATTACGGGAGAGACCCAGTACTTC. This gives the protein CASSPPDITGETQYF. This chain links TRBV12-3 or TRBV12-4 with TRBJ2-5; D gene ambiguous. This CDR3 spans 15 amino acids. V was pared by 5 bases and J by 4 bases, with 17 bases between.

CDR3 in amino acids: CSARGASGVYNEQFF. CDR3 DNA sequence: TGCAGTGCTAGAGGGGCTAGCGGGGTGTACAATGAGCAGTTCTTC. The V gene is TRBV20-1, the J gene TRBJ2-1; TRBD2 matches 9 bases. V shed 1 base and J 4 bases; nucleotides not matched to a gene: 5. The V gene's germline CDR1 is DFQATT and CDR2 SNEGSKA (reference sequence). The length of the CDR3 is 15 residues.

The rearrangement uses TRBV7-2 and TRBJ1-1; TRBD1 might be the D (5 bases). The germline V gene encodes CDR1 SGHTA and CDR2 FQGNSA. The CDR3 runs 14 residues. Trimming shortened V by 2 bases and J by 4 bases, and 11 bases separated the two germline ends. The CDR3 loop is CASSLISGGTEAFF. CDR3 coding DNA: TGTGCCAGCAGCTTAATTAGCGGGGGCACTGAAGCTTTCTTT.

This clonotype was detected a few times. The chain combines TRBV18 with TRBJ2-1; 7 positions match TRBD2. Trimming at V came to 3 bases and at J to 6 bases, leaving 11 bases not matched to a gene. The CDR3 consists of 16 residues. The germline V gene has CDR1 KGHSH and CDR2 LQKENI. The CDR3 protein is CASSPYGAGTVNEQFF. As DNA, the CDR3 is TGTGCCAGCTCACCCTATGGAGCGGGGACGGTCAATGAGCAGTTCTTC. Looking up the rest from reference TRBV18 and TRBJ2-1 gives the full variable domain: NAGVMQNPRHLVRRRGQEARLRCSPMKGHSHVYWYRQLPEEGLKFMVYLQKENIIDESGMPKERFSAEFPKEGPSILRIQQVVRGDSAAYFCASSPYGAGTVNEQFFGPGTRLTVL.

This clonotype was seen at least ten times. This chain connects TRBV6-5 to TRBJ2-7; D remains ambiguous. In germline, CDR1 is MNHEY, CDR2 SVGAGI. Between the trimmed V and J ends, which lost 2 bases and 7 bases, there was a span of 15 bases. The CDR3 runs 14 residues. The CDR3 DNA reads as TGTGCCAGCAGTTACGGCCTAGGGTCGGCAGAGCAGTACTTC. Translating gives CASSYGLGSAEQYF.

This clonotype has a handful of counts. V is TRBV7-6 and J is TRBJ2-5; unclear D gene. The CDR3 is made up of 13 amino acids. Germline V lookup: CDR1 SGHVS, CDR2 FNYEAQ. Trimming shortened V by 2 bases and J by 7 bases, and 11 bases separated the two germline ends. For the CDR3, the DNA is TGTGCCAGCAGCTTACTGGCCCTAGGGACCCAGTACTTC. Its protein is CASSLLALGTQYF.

This clonotype was detected a few times. CDR3 region: CASSEAGGREQFF. The DNA for the CDR3 is TGTGCCAGCAGTGAAGCGGGGGGACGCGAGCAGTTCTTC. The chain couples TRBV25-1 to TRBJ2-1, with 8 bases matching TRBD2. The J segment lost 10 bases and the V segment lost 2 bases, leaving 4 bases of the junction unmatched. Germline loops: CDR1 MGHDK, CDR2 SYGVNS. The CDR3 length is 13 residues.